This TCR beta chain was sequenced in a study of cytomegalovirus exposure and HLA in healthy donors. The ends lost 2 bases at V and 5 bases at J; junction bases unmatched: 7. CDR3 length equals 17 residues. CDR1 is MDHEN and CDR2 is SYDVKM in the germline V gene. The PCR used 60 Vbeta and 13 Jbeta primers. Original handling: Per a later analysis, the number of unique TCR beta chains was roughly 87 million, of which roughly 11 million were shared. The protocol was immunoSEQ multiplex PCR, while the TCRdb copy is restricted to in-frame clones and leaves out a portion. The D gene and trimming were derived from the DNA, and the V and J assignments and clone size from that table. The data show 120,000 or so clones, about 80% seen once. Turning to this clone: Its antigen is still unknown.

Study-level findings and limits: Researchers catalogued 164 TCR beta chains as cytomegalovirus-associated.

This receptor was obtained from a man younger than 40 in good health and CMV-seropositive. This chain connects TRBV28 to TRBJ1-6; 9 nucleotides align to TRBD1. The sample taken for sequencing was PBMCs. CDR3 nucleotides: TGTGCCAGCAGTTTACCGGGACAGGGATCCAATAATTCACCCCTCCACTTT. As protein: CASSLPGQGSNNSPLHF.